One sample yielded the 16 T cell receptor beta chains listed below, sequenced in a study of beta chain features in type 1 diabetes. Of the isolated RNA, all was reverse transcribed, and so the sequenced material was expressed TCRB transcripts. Repertoires were generated with immunoSEQ multiplex PCR, while TCRdb's copy carries only in-frame clones and drops some. The table shows roughly 450,000 clones, with 9.5% to 12% occurring only once. The sample comprised naive CD4+ T cells from blood. These receptor sequences come from a woman aged 18-30 years in good health.

The chain uses TRBV7-9 and TRBJ2-2; 9 nucleotides line up with TRBD1. This CDR3 spans 15 amino acids. Germline V gene sequence: CDR1 SEHNR, CDR2 FQNEAQ (reference sequence). Trimming cost V 8 bases and J 3 bases; bases outside gene matches: 7. CDR3 protein: CASRPGTGHTGELFF. The CDR3 DNA reads as TGTGCCAGCCGTCCCGGGACAGGGCACACCGGGGAGCTGTTTTTT.

The rearrangement links TRBV29-1 to TRBJ2-1, with D perhaps matching TRBD1 (6 bases). There are 12 residues in the CDR3. V dropped 6 bases and J dropped 5 bases, with 11 bases sitting between them. Per the germline V gene, CDR1 is SQVTM and CDR2 is ANQGSEA. Here the CDR3 DNA reads TGCAGCGTACAGGGAGCGGACAATGAGCAGTTCTTC. It translates to CSVQGADNEQFF.

This clone was counted between two and nine times. The chain links TRBV4-3 to TRBJ2-1, with a weak D call TRBD2 (6 bases). Germline assignment: CDR1 LGHNA and CDR2 YSLEER. V gave up 4 bases and J gave up 6 bases, with 16 bases separating them. The CDR3 is made up of 15 amino acids. Here the CDR3 reads CASSPPLGGSNEQFF. The CDR3 nucleotides read TGCGCCAGCAGCCCCCCACTAGGAGGGAGCAATGAGCAGTTCTTC.

The chain recombines TRBV5-1 with TRBJ2-7; 9 bases are a match to TRBD1. The CDR3 is 20 residues long. The J segment lost 0 bases and the V segment lost 7 bases, leaving 23 bases of the junction unmatched. The germline V gene has CDR1 SGHRS and CDR2 YFSETQ. CDR3 DNA: TGCGCCAGCCTCCCTTTCCGGGACAGGGAATATCCGATAAGCTCCTACGAGCAGTACGTC. This translates into CASLPFRDREYPISSYEQYV.

This clone has just a few counts. The rearrangement links TRBV2 to TRBJ1-1, with a tentative D call TRBD1 (5 bases). The CDR3 sequence is 11 residues long. The germline V gene encodes CDR1 SNHLY and CDR2 FYNNEI. Trimming stripped 8 bases from V and 7 bases from J, with 11 bases between. DNA of the CDR3: TGTGCCAGCCAGGGTCTGGGTGAAGCTTTCTTT. This encodes CASQGLGEAFF.

The chain is built from TRBV14 and TRBJ1-1; TRBD1 matches at 10 bases. The germline CDR1 and CDR2 sequences are SGHDN and FVKESK. The CDR3 is 15 residues long. The trim removed 4 bases at V and 4 bases at J, leaving 6 bases unmatched. This CDR3 is CASSPRTGGTTEAFF. Here the CDR3 DNA reads TGTGCCAGCAGCCCCCGGACAGGGGGGACCACTGAAGCTTTCTTT.

The chain has TRBV5-1 and TRBJ1-1; the match to TRBD1 covers 9 bases. V trimming: 4 bases; J trimming: 1 base; junction bases outside the gene matches: 8. CDR3 size: 16 residues. Germline CDR1 is SGHRS and CDR2 is YFSETQ. The CDR3 DNA is TGCGCCAGCAGCGGGTGGGACAGGGCCACGAACACTGAAGCTTTCTTT. Encoded protein: CASSGWDRATNTEAFF.

The rearrangement links TRBV25-1 to TRBJ2-3; D call uncertain. V shed 3 bases and J shed 2 bases, with 9 bases lying between them. The germline CDR1 and CDR2 sequences are MGHDK and SYGVNS. The CDR3 has 14 residues. CDR3 amino acids: CASSERLPTDTQYF. In DNA form, the CDR3 reads TGTGCCAGCAGTGAGAGACTCCCCACAGATACGCAGTATTTT.

The J gene is TRBJ2-6, the V gene TRBV7-3, with a weak D call TRBD1 (6 bases). Trimming took off 7 bases at V and 4 bases at J, with 20 bases between the two ends. Per the germline V gene, CDR1 is SGHTA and CDR2 is FQGTGA. The CDR3 is 17 residues long. CDR3 sequence (DNA): TGTGCCAGCACCCCGACAGGTCCGGGAAGCGGGGCCAACGTCCTGACTTTC. Its protein product is CASTPTGPGSGANVLTF.

The chain carries TRBV6-5 and TRBJ2-5, with D possibly TRBD2 on 6 matching bases. Germline CDR1 reads MNHEY; CDR2 reads SVGAGI. CDR3 size: 15 residues. Trimming shortened V by 4 bases and J by 2 bases, and 14 bases separated the two germline ends. The CDR3: CASSFGSGEQETQYF. CDR3 bases: TGTGCCAGCAGTTTTGGATCGGGAGAGCAAGAGACCCAGTACTTC.

The table lists this clone with a few counts. The identical CDR3 is also encoded by other nucleotide sequences in the sample. The rearrangement uses TRBV4-3 and TRBJ2-3; D may be TRBD1 or TRBD2 (5 bases each). There are 15 residues in the CDR3. Germline-derived CDR1 and CDR2 are LGHNA and YSLEER. Trimming took 0 bases from V and 3 from J, leaving 10 bases between them. The CDR3: CASSQDRGRTDTQYF. The CDR3 region has the DNA TGCGCCAGCAGCCAAGATAGGGGACGGACAGATACGCAGTATTTT.

The chain recombines TRBV7-9 with TRBJ2-7, with D tentatively TRBD1 or TRBD2 (5 bases each). The V and J ends lost 5 bases and 2 bases respectively, with 28 bases between them. Germline lookup yields CDR1 SEHNR and CDR2 FQNEAQ (reference sequence). The CDR3 extends over 19 amino acids. The DNA of the CDR3 is TGTGCCAGCAGCCCCAGAGGTACGAGGGACCCCCGGCAGCCCTACGAGCAGTACTTC. It translates to CASSPRGTRDPRQPYEQYF. Together with reference TRBV7-9 and TRBJ2-7, the CDR3 gives the full variable domain: DTGVSQNPRHKITKRGQNVTFRCDPISEHNRLYWYRQTLGQGPEFLTYFQNEAQLEKSRLLSDRFSAERPKGSFSTLEIQRTEQGDSAMYLCASSPRGTRDPRQPYEQYFGPGTRLTVT.

This clone turned up a few times. This sequence joins TRBV7-2 and TRBJ2-7; maybe TRBD2 (6 bases). Trimming removed 4 bases at V and 6 bases at J, with 19 bases between. This CDR3 comprises 15 residues. Germline V lookup: CDR1 SGHTA, CDR2 FQGNSA. CDR3 amino acids: CASSSSSGGVREQYF. CDR3 DNA: TGTGCCAGCAGCTCAAGTAGCGGAGGGGTACGCGAGCAGTACTTC.

The gene calls are TRBV6-5 and TRBJ2-1, with D tentatively TRBD1 (6 bases). Trimming took off 0 bases at V and 5 bases at J, with 11 bases between the two ends. The CDR3 runs 15 residues. CDR1 and CDR2 from the germline V gene are MNHEY and SVGAGI. CDR3: CASSYSNRAHNEQFF. Written as DNA, the CDR3 is TGTGCCAGCAGTTACTCGAACAGGGCCCACAATGAGCAGTTCTTC.

This clone appeared a few times. CDR3 nucleotide sequence: TGTGCCAGCAGCCTCGTCCACGGCACCGGGGAGCTGTTTTTT. This codes for CASSLVHGTGELFF. This chain uses TRBV7-3 with TRBJ2-2; D is uncertain. The germline V and J ends were trimmed by 5 bases and 4 bases, with 11 bases remaining between them. Germline assignment: CDR1 SGHTA and CDR2 FQGTGA. The CDR3 loop spans 14 amino acids.

This chain links TRBV5-1 with TRBJ2-7; TRBD2 matches 8 bases. The CDR3 extends over 15 amino acids. With V trimmed by 4 bases and J by 2 bases, 8 bases remained unmatched. Germline CDR1 and CDR2: SGHRS and YFSETQ. In DNA, the CDR3 is TGCGCCAGCAGCAGAACTAGCGGCCCAACCTACGAGCAGTACTTC. It translates to CASSRTSGPTYEQYF.